One T cell receptor beta chain is described in this entry. The target antigen is unknown. This CDR3 spans 20 amino acids. V lost 1 base to trimming and J lost 4 bases; unmatched junction nucleotides: 22. The germline CDR1 and CDR2 sequences are DFQATT and SNEGSKA (reference sequence). The data originate from a study of T-cell reconstitution after alpha-beta-depleted transplantation in children. General study points: At one year after transplant, newly produced T cells mostly accounted for T-cell counts and diversity.

Preparation of the TCRbeta library used unique molecular identifiers. TCRdb reanalysed the PCR reads using MiXCR and keeps one entry per CDR3 protein. The top ten clones hold 12% to 15% of a sample with some 550,000 distinct CDR3 sequences, 20% to 25% of them seen once. The V call is TRBV20-1, the J call TRBJ1-1; 9 bases line up with TRBD1. Source: PBMCs, mostly from graft donor cells, taken 360 days after TCRalphabeta/CD19-depleted stem cell transplant. This clonotype originated in a boy younger than two who had a stem cell transplant for acute myeloid leukemia, so the T cells may come from the graft donor. CDR3 nucleotide sequence: TGCAGTGCTAGAGGTCTACCACCCTCCCTACAGGGGGCGGGGGGCACTGAAGCTTTCTTT. As protein: CSARGLPPSLQGAGGTEAFF.